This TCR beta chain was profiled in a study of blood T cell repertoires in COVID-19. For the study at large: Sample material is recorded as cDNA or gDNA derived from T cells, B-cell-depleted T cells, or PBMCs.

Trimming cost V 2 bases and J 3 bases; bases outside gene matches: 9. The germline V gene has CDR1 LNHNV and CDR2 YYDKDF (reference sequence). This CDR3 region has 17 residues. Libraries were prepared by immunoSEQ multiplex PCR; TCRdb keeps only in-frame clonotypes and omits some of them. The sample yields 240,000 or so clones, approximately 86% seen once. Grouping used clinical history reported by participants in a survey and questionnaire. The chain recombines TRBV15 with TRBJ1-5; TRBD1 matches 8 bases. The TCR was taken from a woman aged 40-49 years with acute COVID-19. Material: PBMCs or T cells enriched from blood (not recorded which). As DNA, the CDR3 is TGTGCCACCAGCAGACAGCCGACAGGGGCCAACAATCAGCCCCAGCATTTT. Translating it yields CATSRQPTGANNQPQHF.